The rows below give T cell receptor beta chains drawn from one sample of a study of blood T cell repertoires in COVID-19. The method was immunoSEQ multiplex PCR; TCRdb's version includes in-frame clones alone and lacks a portion of them. This sample carries about 350,000 clones, almost 90% of them seen once, and the ten largest clones take 1%. The sequenced sample consisted of PBMCs or T cells enriched from blood (not recorded which). Receptors were obtained from a woman in her thirties who had been exposed to COVID-19. The CDR3 runs from the conserved cysteine through the conserved F or W. The order of the fields is V gene, D gene, J gene, clone size, CDR3 DNA, CDR3 protein. A D gene is named only where the DNA matches it firmly. Size values are once, few and many counts, or a class for expanded clones, and some rows have none.

V: TRBV11-3; D: TRBD2; J: TRBJ2-1; size: NA; DNA: TGTGCCAGCAGCCGTGGGGACTACGGATCAAATGAGCAGTTCTTC; CDR3: CASSRGDYGSNEQFF
V: TRBV14; D: NA; J: TRBJ2-1; size: NA; DNA: TGTGCCAGCAGCCAAGACCTGTCCGTTTATGAGCAGTTCTTC; CDR3: CASSQDLSVYEQFF
V: TRBV7-2; D: TRBD1; J: TRBJ1-4; size: NA; DNA: TGTGCCAGCAGCTTAGGACAGGGAGGTGAAAAACTGTTTTTT; CDR3: CASSLGQGGEKLFF
V: TRBV9; D: TRBD2; J: TRBJ2-1; size: NA; DNA: TGTGCCAGCAGCGCTAGCGGGAGTCCCTACAATGAGCAGTTCTTC; CDR3: CASSASGSPYNEQFF
V: TRBV7-9; D: NA; J: TRBJ1-5; size: NA; DNA: TGTGCCAGCAGCTTAGGGCGGGTAAAGGTCGGTAGCAATCAGCCCCAGCATTTT; CDR3: CASSLGRVKVGSNQPQHF
V: TRBV19; D: NA; J: TRBJ2-3; size: NA; DNA: TGTGCCAGTAGTCCCCCGGCCCCGGGGGCAGATACGCAGTATTTT; CDR3: CASSPPAPGADTQYF
V: TRBV5-1; D: TRBD1; J: TRBJ2-7; size: NA; DNA: TGCGCCAGCAGCTCCGGGACAGGGGCCTACGAGCAGTACTTC; CDR3: CASSSGTGAYEQYF
V: TRBV7-9; D: TRBD2; J: TRBJ2-1; size: NA; DNA: TGTGCCAGCAGCTTAGGAGGACTAGCGGGGATATACAATGAGCAGTTCTTC; CDR3: CASSLGGLAGIYNEQFF
V: TRBV27; D: TRBD1; J: TRBJ2-7; size: NA; DNA: TGTGCCAGCAGCTGGATCTCCGGGACAGGACCCTACGAGCAGTACTTC; CDR3: CASSWISGTGPYEQYF
V: TRBV29-1; D: TRBD1; J: TRBJ2-5; size: NA; DNA: TGCAGCGTTGCGAAGGGGGCAGTGGGAGAGACCCAGTACTTC; CDR3: CSVAKGAVGETQYF
V: TRBV5-6; D: TRBD1; J: TRBJ2-7; size: once; DNA: TGTGCCAGCAGCCTCGGACAGGGTAGATACGAGCAGTACTTC; CDR3: CASSLGQGRYEQYF
V: TRBV11-2; D: NA; J: TRBJ1-1; size: NA; DNA: TGTGCCAGCAGCTTATCCGACAGGAACACTGAAGCTTTCTTT; CDR3: CASSLSDRNTEAFF
V: TRBV6-1; D: TRBD2; J: TRBJ2-7; size: few; DNA: TGTGCCAGCAGTGGGCAACGGGGGGGTCCCTCCTACGAGCAGTACTTC; CDR3: CASSGQRGGPSYEQYF